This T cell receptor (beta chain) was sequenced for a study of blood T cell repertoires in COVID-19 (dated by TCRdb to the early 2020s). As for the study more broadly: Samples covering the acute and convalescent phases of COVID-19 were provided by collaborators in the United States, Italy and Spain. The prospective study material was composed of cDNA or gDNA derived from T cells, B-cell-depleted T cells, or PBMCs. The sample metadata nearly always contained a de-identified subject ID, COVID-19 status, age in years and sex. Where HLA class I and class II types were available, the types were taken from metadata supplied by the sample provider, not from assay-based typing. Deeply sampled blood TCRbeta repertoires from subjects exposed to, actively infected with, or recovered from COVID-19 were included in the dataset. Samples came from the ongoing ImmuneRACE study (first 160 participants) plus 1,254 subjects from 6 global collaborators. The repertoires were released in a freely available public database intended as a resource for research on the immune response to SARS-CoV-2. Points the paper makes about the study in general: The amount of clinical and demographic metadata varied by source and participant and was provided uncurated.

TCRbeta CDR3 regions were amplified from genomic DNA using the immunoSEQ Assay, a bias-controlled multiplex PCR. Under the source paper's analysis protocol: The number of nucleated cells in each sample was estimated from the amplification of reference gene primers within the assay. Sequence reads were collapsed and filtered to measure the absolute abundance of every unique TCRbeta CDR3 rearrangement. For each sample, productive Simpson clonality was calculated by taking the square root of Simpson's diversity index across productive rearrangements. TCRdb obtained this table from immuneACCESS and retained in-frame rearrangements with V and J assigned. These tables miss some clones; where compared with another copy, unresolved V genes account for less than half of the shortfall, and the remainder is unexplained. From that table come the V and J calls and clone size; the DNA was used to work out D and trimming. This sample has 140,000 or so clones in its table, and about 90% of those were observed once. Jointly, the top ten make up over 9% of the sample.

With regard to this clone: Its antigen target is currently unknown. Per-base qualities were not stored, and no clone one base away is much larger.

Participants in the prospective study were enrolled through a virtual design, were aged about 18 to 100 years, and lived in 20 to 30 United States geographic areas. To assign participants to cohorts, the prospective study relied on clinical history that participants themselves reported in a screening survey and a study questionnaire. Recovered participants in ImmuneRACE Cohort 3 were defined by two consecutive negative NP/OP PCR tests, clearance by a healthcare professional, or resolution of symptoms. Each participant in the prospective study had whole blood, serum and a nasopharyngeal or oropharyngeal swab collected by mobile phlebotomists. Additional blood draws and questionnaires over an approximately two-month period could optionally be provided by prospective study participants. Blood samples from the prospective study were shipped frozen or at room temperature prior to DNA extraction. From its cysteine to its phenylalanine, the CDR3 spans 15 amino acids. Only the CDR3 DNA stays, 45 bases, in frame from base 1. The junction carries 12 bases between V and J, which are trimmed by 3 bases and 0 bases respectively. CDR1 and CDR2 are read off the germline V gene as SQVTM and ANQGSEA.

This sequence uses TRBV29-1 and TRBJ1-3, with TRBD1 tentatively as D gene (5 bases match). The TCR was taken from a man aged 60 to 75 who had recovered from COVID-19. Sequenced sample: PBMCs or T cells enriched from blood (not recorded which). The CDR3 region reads CSVERQTISGNTIYF. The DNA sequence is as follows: TGCAGCGTTGAGAGACAGACAATCTCTGGAAACACCATATATTTT.